This T cell receptor (beta chain) emerged from a study of blood T cell repertoires in COVID-19. About the study: Spain, Italy and the United States supplied samples that represented acute and convalescent COVID-19. In each case, the material was cDNA or gDNA derived from T cells, B-cell-depleted T cells, or PBMCs.

Original analysis: Estimation of nucleated cell counts relied on the amplification of reference gene primers. Assay: immunoSEQ multiplex PCR; the TCRdb copy retains only in-frame clones and omits some. V, J and clone size derive from that table, while D and trimming were established from the DNA sequence. The sample contains fewer than 250,000 clones, about 88% of which appear only once. The CDR3 runs to 13 residues. Trimming cost V 8 bases and J 4 bases; bases outside gene matches: 8. The germline V gene has CDR1 SQVTM and CDR2 ANQGSEA. This chain joins TRBV29-1 and TRBJ1-2; 9 bases align to TRBD1. Sample: peripheral blood. This sequence originates from a woman aged 40 to 49 with acute or convalescent COVID-19. This CDR3 reads CSTRTGAGYGYTF. For the CDR3, the DNA is TGCAGCACCAGGACAGGGGCGGGCTATGGCTACACCTTC.